The clone carrying this T cell receptor beta chain was seen ten or more times. The data are from a study of T-cell reconstitution after alpha-beta-depleted transplantation in children. Germline CDR1 KGHSH, CDR2 LQKENI. V lost 4 bases and J lost 0, with 9 bases in between. This CDR3 is 14 amino acids long. Construction of the TCRbeta library involved unique molecular identifiers. In TCRdb, the PCR reads were re-called with MiXCR into one record per CDR3 protein. The sample includes around 87,000 distinct CDR3 sequences, 6.5% to 8.5% of them seen just once. The genes are TRBV18 and TRBJ2-5, with D possibly TRBD1 on 5 matching bases. The TCR sequence derives from a human donor who donated a stem cell graft to a child with congenital amegakaryocytic thrombocytopenia. The sample consisted of PBMCs from the stem cell graft donor, taken from the stem cell graft. The DNA for the CDR3 is TGTGCCAGCTCACTGACAGCGTACCAAGAGACCCAGTACTTC. Protein: CASSLTAYQETQYF.